This T cell receptor beta chain was captured by sequencing in a study of blood T cell repertoires in COVID-19. Study details: There were acute and convalescent COVID-19 samples, and they came from the United States, Italy and Spain.

The CDR3 length is 16 residues. The J segment lost 1 base and the V segment lost 4 bases, leaving 3 bases of the junction unmatched. Germline V gene sequence: CDR1 SGHNT, CDR2 YENEEA. In the authors' workflow: Scientists estimated how many nucleated cells there were by amplifying reference gene primers. Here immunoSEQ multiplex PCR was the method, and the copy in TCRdb shows in-frame clones only, minus some. That table is the source of V, J and clone size, and D and trimming were worked out from the DNA. The data show under 300,000 clones, with 84% seen just once and about 1.5% held by the top ten. This clone was seen just once.

This chain joins TRBV11-3 and TRBJ2-2, with 10 bases that match TRBD1. The sequence was obtained from a woman in her thirties or forties who had recovered from COVID-19. The sequencing input was peripheral blood. The CDR3 sequence: CASSSGQGVNTGELFF. CDR3 bases: TGTGCCAGCAGCTCTGGACAGGGGGTGAACACCGGGGAGCTGTTTTTT.